The 7 T cell receptor beta chains in this list originate from one sample, sequenced in a study of blood T cell repertoires in COVID-19. Sequenced by immunoSEQ multiplex PCR; TCRdb stores in-frame clones only, minus some. The repertoire consists of hundreds of thousands of clones, with around 86% occurring once and the leading ten covering approximately 10%. Sequenced input: peripheral blood. These receptors were taken from a man aged 45-60 years with COVID-19, enrolled during active disease.

The chain joins TRBV19 to TRBJ1-6; D gene uncertain. Germline loops: CDR1 LNHDA, CDR2 SQIVND (reference sequence). Deletions cut 6 bases from V and 2 bases from J, with 5 bases between. This CDR3 is 13 amino acids long. Here the CDR3 reads CASSGAYNSPLHF. The CDR3 DNA reads as TGTGCCAGTAGCGGGGCCTATAATTCACCCCTCCACTTT. The complete variable domain, with remaining parts taken from reference TRBV19 and TRBJ1-6, reads DGGITQSPKYLFRKEGQNVTLSCEQNLNHDAMYWYRQDPGQGLRLIYYSQIVNDFQKGDIAEGYSVSREKKESFPLTVTSAQKNPTAFYLCASSGAYNSPLHFGNGTRLTVT.

This chain joins TRBV7-9 and TRBJ2-7; weak D call: TRBD2 (6 bases). Germline CDR1 reads SEHNR; CDR2 reads FQNEAQ (reference sequence). Trimming cost V 5 bases and J 2 bases, with 13 bases left between them. There are 14 residues in the CDR3. CDR3: CASSTPGTPYEQYF. CDR3 nucleotide sequence: TGTGCCAGCAGCACACCCGGGACTCCCTACGAGCAGTACTTC.

The chain couples TRBV7-2 to TRBJ2-7; TRBD1 might be the D (6 bases). V shed 2 bases and J shed 4 bases, with 21 bases lying between them. Germline V gene lookup returns CDR1 SGHTA and CDR2 FQGNSA. This CDR3 comprises 17 residues. In DNA, the CDR3 is TGTGCCAGCAGCTTATCCTCCCAGGGGCGTGCTGGATACGAGCAGTACTTC. This codes for CASSLSSQGRAGYEQYF. Together with reference TRBV7-2 and TRBJ2-7, the CDR3 gives the full variable domain: GAGVSQSPSNKVTEKGKDVELRCDPISGHTALYWYRQSLGQGLEFLIYFQGNSAPDKSGLPSDRFSAERTGGSVSTLTIQRTQQEDSAVYLCASSLSSQGRAGYEQYFGPGTRLTVT.

V and J are TRBV28 and TRBJ1-5; TRBD1 agrees at 8 bases. The CDR3 length is 16 residues. In germline, CDR1 is MDHEN, CDR2 SYDVKM. V shed 3 bases, J shed 1 base, and the junction held 5 bases outside the gene matches. The CDR3: CASSFGQGWSNQPQHF. The CDR3 coding sequence is TGTGCCAGCAGTTTTGGACAGGGTTGGAGCAATCAGCCCCAGCATTTT.

The gene calls are TRBV10-3 and TRBJ2-7; 7 bases are shared with TRBD1. The J segment lost 2 bases and the V segment lost 6 bases, leaving 7 bases of the junction unmatched. The germline gives CDR1 ENHRY, CDR2 SYGVKD. The CDR3 runs to 14 residues. The CDR3 protein is CAIRDPTGPYEQYF. The CDR3 nucleotides are TGTGCCATCAGGGACCCGACAGGGCCCTACGAGCAGTACTTC.

Remarks on this clone: Different DNA sequences within this sample yield the same CDR3. The chain combines TRBV6-5 with TRBJ1-3, with D tentatively TRBD1 (6 bases). Germline-derived CDR1 and CDR2 are MNHEY and SVGAGI. Trimming pared 5 bases from V and 0 bases from J, leaving 8 bases between. CDR3 length: 14 residues. CDR3 in amino acids: CASSRGSSGNTIYF. DNA of the CDR3: TGTGCCAGCAGTAGGGGGTCCTCTGGAAACACCATATATTTT.

V usage is TRBV27 and J usage is TRBJ1-1; D not resolved. Per the germline V gene, CDR1 is MNHEY and CDR2 is SMNVEV (reference sequence). V was shortened by 4 bases and J by 1 base, with 16 bases between the two germline ends. The CDR3 runs 16 residues. The CDR3 loop is CASSSAVGGENTEAFF. The CDR3 nucleotides read TGTGCCAGCAGTTCGGCAGTAGGCGGGGAGAACACTGAAGCTTTCTTT.